These T cell receptor beta chains were read from a single sample in a study of T cell changes during pregnancy in multiple sclerosis. Libraries were prepared by immunoSEQ multiplex PCR; TCRdb keeps only in-frame clonotypes and omits some of them. The sample has more than 50,000 clones, around 90% seen once. Source: peripheral blood, taken in the first trimester of pregnancy. The receptor source for this set is a female donor in good health, enrolled as a control in a pregnancy study. Both conserved end residues are trimmed from each CDR3. A D gene is named only where the DNA matches it firmly.

V	J	D	CDR3
TRBV7-3	TRBJ2-3	TRBD2	ASSLAGGRTDTQY
TRBV15	TRBJ2-7	TRBD1	ATSSLKDRGFDEQY
TRBV9	TRBJ2-7	NA	ASSVGEDYRYEQY
TRBV2	TRBJ1-2	TRBD1	ASSYGGIHRGRDYGYT
TRBV19	TRBJ2-3	NA	ASSLDRNTQY
TRBV4-3	TRBJ2-5	TRBD1	ASSPQGVETQY
TRBV7-9	TRBJ1-5	TRBD1	ASSSQGNNQPQH
TRBV7-2	TRBJ1-2	NA	ASSLDRTPNYGYT
TRBV7-9	TRBJ2-5	NA	ASSFSSTQETQY
TRBV2	TRBJ2-3	TRBD2	ASSRSASGGVTDTQY
TRBV11-2	TRBJ2-1	TRBD2	ASSIAGDNEQF
TRBV6-5	TRBJ1-1	NA	ASSYEDTGTEAF
TRBV19	TRBJ1-2	TRBD1	ASMGQGADGYT
TRBV7-3	TRBJ1-1	NA	ASSLGPVNTEAF
TRBV11-2	TRBJ2-5	NA	ASSPFTSMETQY
TRBV5-4	TRBJ1-2	TRBD1	ASTEGQELGDGYT
TRBV28	TRBJ1-1	TRBD1	ASSPRGTVNTEAF
TRBV7-2	TRBJ1-2	NA	ASSPSGGYT
TRBV10-3	TRBJ2-5	TRBD1	AISGTGGGKETQY
TRBV2	TRBJ2-3	NA	ATNPGSGQSTQY
TRBV30	NA	NA	ACGGQYEQY
TRBV4-1	TRBJ1-3	TRBD1	ASSQEPGGFGTGNTIY
TRBV5-4	TRBJ1-2	TRBD1	ASSPDPGQGAQDGYT
TRBV6-6	TRBJ2-3	NA	ASSSGGKDTQY
TRBV28	TRBJ1-1	TRBD1	ASSRTHWTGEKAF
TRBV2	TRBJ2-7	NA	ASSGSGRAAYEQY
TRBV4-2	TRBJ2-7	TRBD2	ASSQELAGEYEQY
TRBV29-1	TRBJ1-3	TRBD1	SVGDRGPGNTIY
TRBV7-2	TRBJ2-3	TRBD2	ASSSGSGGAKGTQY
TRBV2	TRBJ2-7	NA	ASAQGKDVQQY
TRBV10-3	TRBJ2-1	TRBD2	AIRFGTSGYNEQF
TRBV5-1	TRBJ2-7	NA	ASSLQGPYEQY
TRBV6-1	TRBJ2-1	TRBD1	ASRPGGSYNEQF